In its sample, the clone carrying this T cell receptor (beta chain) was seen a few times. The antigen remains undetermined. Stated time point: newly diagnosed GD, antithyroid drugs for less than 3 months. RNA extracted from PBMCs served as the sequencing template. This sample was included in a study of regulatory T cells in long-lasting Graves disease. Study-level findings and limits: Lower TCR diversity was seen in persistent Graves' patients than in newly diagnosed ones.

Between the trimmed V and J ends, which lost 4 bases and 10 bases, there was a span of 17 bases. CDR3 length: 15 amino acids. The germline V gene encodes CDR1 SGHVS and CDR2 FNYEAQ. According to the study, TCR beta libraries were built with iRepertoire HTBI primers and CDR3-region Arm-PCR. Using its own MiXCR run on the multiplex PCR reads, TCRdb lists one record per CDR3 protein. This sample has around 500,000 distinct CDR3 sequences; 9.5% to 15% occur once, and the top ten carry around 9.3%. This sample was shared with a second study, whose subject was T cells in Graves' hyperthyroidism and ophthalmopathy. This second study notes: First-round RT-PCR targeting the TCR CDR3 was performed with the HTBI primer set.

The rearrangement joins TRBV7-6 to TRBJ1-6; possibly TRBD1 for D (6 bases). The clonotype comes from a woman in her 30s with Graves disease. The sequencing here drew on peripheral blood mononuclear cells (PBMCs), taken at new diagnosis, from a patient treated with antithyroid drugs. CDR3 DNA: TGTGCCAGCAGCTCCCGACAGGACCTCATATCACCCCTCCACTTT. The encoded protein is CASSSRQDLISPLHF.